Presented here are 11 T cell receptor beta chains from one specimen sequenced in a study of blood T cell repertoires in COVID-19. The protocol was immunoSEQ multiplex PCR, while the TCRdb copy is restricted to in-frame clones and leaves out a portion. The sample has around 250,000 clones, around 86% seen once. The sequenced sample was peripheral blood. These receptors were obtained from a woman in her sixties or seventies with active or convalescent COVID-19.

This chain joins TRBV4-2 and TRBJ1-1, with no clear D. This CDR3 region has 13 residues. V was shortened by 0 bases and J by 3 bases, with 5 bases between the two germline ends. CDR1 and CDR2 (germline): LGHNA, YNFKEQ. CDR3 amino acids: CASSQDSYTEAFF. DNA of the CDR3: TGTGCCAGCAGCCAAGACTCGTACACTGAAGCTTTCTTT.

The chain links TRBV2 to TRBJ2-4, with a tentative D call TRBD1 (6 bases). The CDR3 contains 15 residues. V gave up 7 bases and J gave up 0 bases, with 13 bases separating them. CDR1 and CDR2 (germline): SNHLY, FYNNEI. Here the CDR3 reads CASILAGVAKNIQYF. DNA for the CDR3: TGTGCCAGCATCTTGGCAGGGGTAGCCAAAAACATTCAGTACTTC.

The chain combines TRBV6-6 with TRBJ1-6, with TRBD1 as a possible D gene (6 bases). V was pared by 0 bases and J by 7 bases, with 7 bases between. CDR1 and CDR2 (germline): MNHNY, SVGAGI (reference sequence). The CDR3 has 14 amino acids. CDR3 loop: CASSYSDSNSPLHF. As DNA, the CDR3 is TGTGCCAGCAGTTACTCGGACAGCAATTCACCCCTCCACTTT.

V is TRBV27 and J is TRBJ2-6, with 7 bases lining up with TRBD2. Germline lookup yields CDR1 MNHEY and CDR2 SMNVEV (reference sequence). Trimming removed 7 bases from V and 3 bases from J; junction bases left unmatched: 3. The CDR3 has 14 residues. The DNA for the CDR3 is TGTGCCAGCATGGGGGGGTATGGGGCCAACGTCCTGACTTTC. Encoded protein: CASMGGYGANVLTF.

The J gene is TRBJ1-1, the V gene TRBV29-1, with D uncertain. Looked up from germline, CDR1 is SQVTM and CDR2 is ANQGSEA. Trimming left V 3 bases short and J 11 bases short, with 10 bases between. The CDR3 has 10 residues. In nucleotides, the CDR3 is TGCAGCGTTGAGGAGGGTTCCGCTTTCTTT. Amino acid sequence: CSVEEGSAFF.

This chain joins TRBV12-3 or TRBV12-4 and TRBJ1-4, with TRBD1 as a possible D gene (5 bases). CDR3 length: 12 amino acids. V was pared by 6 bases and J by 7 bases, with 9 bases between. The CDR3 loop reads CASRGTGEKLFF. Written as DNA, the CDR3 is TGTGCCAGCAGGGGGACTGGTGAAAAACTGTTTTTT.

V gene TRBV2 combines with J gene TRBJ1-1; no reliable D call. CDR3 length equals 14 residues. Germline lookup yields CDR1 SNHLY and CDR2 FYNNEI. The ends were cut back, 8 bases at V and 4 bases at J, with 17 bases in the middle. CDR3 sequence (DNA): TGTGCCAGCTCATCTCGACTACCGGGCACTGAAGCTTTCTTT. The encoded protein is CASSSRLPGTEAFF.

The sample holds one count of this clone. V is TRBV9 and J is TRBJ1-3; D not resolved. The CDR3 loop spans 16 amino acids. The V gene lost 0 bases and the J gene lost 2 bases, with 12 bases spanning the gap. CDR1 and CDR2 from the germline V gene are SGDLS and YYNGEE. As DNA, the CDR3 is TGTGCCAGCAGCGTAGGAGGAGGAGGCCCTGGAAACACCATATATTTT. It translates to CASSVGGGGPGNTIYF.

The chain joins TRBV3-1 (or the pseudogene TRBV3-2) to TRBJ2-3; TRBD1 aligns across 7 bases. Per the germline V gene, CDR1 is LGHDT and CDR2 is YNNKEL (reference sequence). This CDR3 comprises 16 residues. With 4 bases clipped from V and 5 bases from J, the junction kept 12 bases outside the gene matches. The CDR3 loop is CASSPWSRGQGDTQYF. Written as DNA, the CDR3 is TGTGCCAGCAGCCCCTGGTCTAGGGGGCAGGGAGATACGCAGTATTTT.

The table lists this clone with a count of one. The chain combines TRBV29-1 with TRBJ2-1; tentative D call: TRBD2 (5 bases). Germline V gene data show CDR1 as SQVTM and CDR2 as ANQGSEA. Trimming took off 6 bases at V and 7 bases at J, with 13 bases between the two ends. The CDR3 runs 12 residues. CDR3 loop: CSVTEAVNEQFF. The CDR3 DNA is TGCAGCGTGACTGAAGCGGTGAATGAGCAGTTCTTC.

CDR3 DNA: TGTGCCAGCACCCGGACAGGGAAGGTAGGAGAGACCCAGTACTTC. Protein product: CASTRTGKVGETQYF. The chain joins TRBV27 to TRBJ2-5; 8 bases match TRBD1. Per the germline V gene, CDR1 is MNHEY and CDR2 is SMNVEV (reference sequence). Trimming took 7 bases from V and 4 from J; bases not matched to a gene: 11. This CDR3 region has 15 residues.